This T cell receptor (beta chain) was identified in a study of regulatory T cells in long-lasting Graves disease. Construction of the TCR beta libraries employed iRepertoire HTBI primers in conjunction with Arm-PCR of CDR3 regions. How the authors handled the data: The study identified around 62 TRBV and 13 to 15 TRBJ segments across samples. One entry per CDR3 protein, called by TCRdb with MiXCR from the multiplex PCR reads. The V and J calls, along with clone size, are taken from TCRdb and not from the paper's own processing. The sample carries a few hundred thousand distinct CDR3 sequences, roughly 25% recorded once. In this sample, this clonotype turned up many times. The CDR3 spans 14 residues. The junction had 3 bases not matched to a gene; V was cut back by 5 bases and J by 1 base. Indicated time point: persistent/refractory GD, antithyroid drugs over 5 years with positive TRAb. The TCR library was made from RNA that had been extracted from PBMCs in TRIzol.

V usage is TRBV12-3 or TRBV12-4 and J usage is TRBJ2-7; 9 positions match TRBD1. The sample was peripheral blood mononuclear cells (PBMCs), taken when the disease was refractory, from a patient treated with antithyroid drugs. This clonotype was sampled from a woman aged 40 to 50 with Graves disease. CDR3 protein: CASSGTGTSYEQYF. In DNA form, the CDR3 reads TGTGCCAGCAGTGGGACAGGGACATCCTACGAGCAGTACTTC.